Detailed here is one T cell receptor beta chain. This clonotype was seen many times. Its binding antigen is unknown. One base away there is no much larger clone; base qualities are not given. Trimming removed 6 bases from V and 9 bases from J, leaving 12 bases between the germline ends. The CDR3 goes from the cysteine to the phenylalanine over 12 residues. Of the read, only the CDR3 DNA is kept; its 36 bases are in frame from base 1. The germline V gene (reference sequence) specifies LGHDT as CDR1 and YNNKEL as CDR2. Libraries were constructed by 5' RACE. The sample was run on an Illumina MiSeq. TCRdb itself trimmed the public reads at Q25 with fastp, ran MiXCR and retained productive beta chains. Each record represents a unique CDR3 protein, reported with the most common genes and DNA among its rows. The sample profile shows around 90,000 distinct CDR3 sequences; approximately 4.8% of them were found once. About 7.5% of the sample is taken by the ten largest.

These data originate in a study of T cells of healthy individuals (dated by TCRdb to the late 2010s). The sequence links TRBV3-1 to TRBJ2-1; confidence is insufficient to name the D gene. This receptor was identified in a female donor in good health. Read as DNA, the sequence is TGTGCCAGCAGTCGATCCGATAGTGAGCAGTTCTTC. It is translated as CASSRSDSEQFF.